A selection of T cell receptor beta chains follows, all from one sample in a study of cytomegalovirus exposure and HLA in healthy donors. The protocol was immunoSEQ multiplex PCR, while the TCRdb copy is restricted to in-frame clones and leaves out a portion. The sample lists around 210,000 clones, approximately 84% occurring once. Material for sequencing was PBMCs. Source of these receptors: a girl aged 2 to 10 in good health and CMV-seronegative. The CDR3 runs from the conserved cysteine through the conserved F or W. The order of the fields is J gene, V gene, D gene, clone size, CDR3 protein, CDR3 DNA. A D gene is named only where the DNA matches it firmly. Size is stated for part of the rows, as once, few or many counts, or as a class when the clone is expanded.

>TRBJ2-7|TRBV27|TRBD2|NA
CASWDGLAVEQYF
TGTGCCAGTTGGGACGGACTAGCAGTCGAGCAGTACTTC
>TRBJ2-1|TRBV4-2|NA|NA
CASSQDSHFSYNEQFF
TGTGCCAGCAGCCAAGATAGCCACTTCTCCTACAATGAGCAGTTCTTC
>TRBJ2-5|TRBV11-3|NA|NA
CASSSQGTQETQYF
TGTGCCAGCAGCTCTCAGGGAACTCAAGAGACCCAGTACTTC
>TRBJ1-1|TRBV5-6|NA|once
CASSLSLNTEAFF
TGTGCCAGCAGCTTGTCCTTGAACACTGAAGCTTTCTTT
>TRBJ2-7|TRBV6-5|NA|NA
CASSGYEQYF
TGTGCCAGCAGCGGCTACGAGCAGTACTTC
>TRBJ1-1|TRBV28|TRBD1|NA
CASSWDRGGGTEAFF
TGTGCCAGCAGCTGGGACAGGGGGGGCGGAACTGAAGCTTTCTTT
>TRBJ2-7|TRBV5-1|NA|NA
CASSPGSTYEQYF
TGCGCCAGCAGTCCTGGTTCCACCTACGAGCAGTACTTC
>TRBJ2-2|TRBV7-9|NA|NA
CASSLDRNTGELFF
TGTGCCAGCAGCCTAGACAGGAACACCGGGGAGCTGTTTTTT
>TRBJ1-2|TRBV5-4|NA|once
CASTPSGGSNYGYTF
TGTGCCAGCACCCCTTCGGGGGGGTCTAACTATGGCTACACCTTC
>TRBJ2-1|TRBV7-9|TRBD1|NA
CASSLSRQGHNEQFF
TGTGCCAGCAGCTTATCCCGACAGGGACACAATGAGCAGTTCTTC
>TRBJ2-5|TRBV5-1|TRBD2|NA
CASSPGGDKRETQYF
TGCGCCAGCAGCCCCGGGGGGGATAAGCGGGAGACCCAGTACTTC
>TRBJ2-1|TRBV5-1|TRBD2|NA
CASSLVSSGSNEQFF
TGCGCCAGCAGCTTGGTTTCTAGCGGGAGCAATGAGCAGTTCTTC
>TRBJ2-3|TRBV2|NA|NA
CASSETTMPQYF
TGTGCCAGCAGTGAAACTACTATGCCGCAGTATTTT
>TRBJ1-1|TRBV30|NA|NA
CALGTAKAFF
TGTGCCCTCGGGACTGCTAAAGCTTTCTTT
>TRBJ2-7|TRBV10-3|NA|NA
CATRTDRGSYEQYF
TGTGCCACTCGGACAGATCGTGGATCCTACGAGCAGTACTTC
>TRBJ2-3|TRBV18|TRBD1|NA
CASSPTGTGYTDTQYF
TGTGCCAGCTCACCCACCGGGACAGGTTACACAGATACGCAGTATTTT
>TRBJ2-3|TRBV30|NA|NA
CAWSPGWTDTQYF
TGTGCCTGGAGTCCAGGGTGGACAGATACGCAGTATTTT
>TRBJ1-4|TRBV7-9|NA|NA
CASSLGRGSEKLFF
TGTGCCAGCAGCTTAGGCAGGGGATCTGAAAAACTGTTTTTT
>TRBJ2-1|TRBV9|TRBD2|NA
CASSVAGGPYNEQFF
TGTGCCAGCAGCGTAGCGGGGGGGCCCTACAATGAGCAGTTCTTC
>TRBJ1-3|TRBV6-5|NA|NA
CASSPEGRGFHTIYF
TGTGCCAGCAGCCCCGAAGGGAGGGGATTCCACACCATATATTTT
>TRBJ1-2|TRBV9|NA|NA
CASSPSAWEQGGYTF
TGTGCCAGCAGCCCATCAGCGTGGGAACAGGGAGGCTACACCTTC
>TRBJ2-5|TRBV11-2|NA|once
CASSLGRGRETQYF
TGTGCCAGCAGCTTAGGGCGAGGGAGGGAGACCCAGTACTTC
>TRBJ1-1|TRBV6-5|TRBD1|NA
CASTKQGGTEAFF
TGTGCCAGCACCAAACAGGGGGGGACTGAAGCTTTCTTT
>TRBJ2-4|TRBV7-9|NA|NA
CATGIKGGLRSIQYF
TGTGCCACGGGGATTAAAGGGGGTTTGAGAAGCATTCAGTACTTC
>TRBJ1-2|TRBV5-8|NA|NA
CASSLLGANYGYTF
TGTGCCAGCAGCTTGTTGGGGGCGAACTATGGCTACACCTTC
>TRBJ2-5|TRBV9|NA|NA
CASSVAAVETQYF
TGTGCCAGCAGCGTAGCGGCGGTTGAAACCCAGTACTTC
>TRBJ2-3|TRBV4-1|TRBD1|NA
CASRGQGTDTQYF
TGCGCCAGCAGAGGACAGGGGACAGATACGCAGTATTTT
>TRBJ2-4|TRBV18|TRBD1|NA
CASSPSRDRRGIQYF
TGTGCCAGCTCACCCTCAAGGGACAGGAGGGGCATTCAGTACTTC
>TRBJ2-7|TRBV9|TRBD2|NA
CASSVAAGRYEQYF
TGTGCCAGCAGCGTAGCAGCGGGGAGGTACGAGCAGTACTTC
>TRBJ2-1|TRBV5-6|TRBD2|NA
CASSLGGAGVAYNEQFF
TGTGCCAGCAGCTTGGGGGGAGCGGGAGTAGCCTACAATGAGCAGTTCTTC
>TRBJ1-1|TRBV6-5|NA|NA
CASSYRQGRTDTEAFF
TGTGCCAGCAGTTACAGGCAGGGGCGGACGGACACTGAAGCTTTCTTT
>TRBJ2-7|TRBV5-1|NA|few
CASSLEAGLPYEQYF
TGCGCCAGCAGCTTGGAGGCAGGGTTGCCCTACGAGCAGTACTTC